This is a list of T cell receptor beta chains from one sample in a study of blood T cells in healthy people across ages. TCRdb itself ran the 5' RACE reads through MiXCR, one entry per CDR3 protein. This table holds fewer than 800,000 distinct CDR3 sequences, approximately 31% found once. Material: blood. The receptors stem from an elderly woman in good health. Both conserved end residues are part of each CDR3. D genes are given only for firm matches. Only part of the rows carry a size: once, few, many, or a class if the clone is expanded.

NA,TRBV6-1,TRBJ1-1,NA,TGTGCCAGCAGGAACTTGGGGGGAAACACTGAAGCTTTCTTT,CASRNLGGNTEAFF
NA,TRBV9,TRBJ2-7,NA,TGTGCCAGCAGCGTAACGGGGGCGATGAATTACGAGCAGTACTTC,CASSVTGAMNYEQYF
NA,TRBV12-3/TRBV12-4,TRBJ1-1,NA,TGTGCCAGCAGTTTAGCGGGTACCGGGACAGAAGCTTTCTTT,CASSLAGTGTEAFF
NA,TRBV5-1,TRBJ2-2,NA,TGCGCCAGCAGCCCGGGCCGAGGGGACACCGGGGAGCTGTTTTTT,CASSPGRGDTGELFF
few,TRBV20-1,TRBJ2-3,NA,TGCAGTGCTGTGACTGGTAGCCCAGATACGCAGTATTTT,CSAVTGSPDTQYF
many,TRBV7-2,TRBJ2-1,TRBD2,TGTGCCAGCAGCACCGCCCCATCTAGCGGGAGGGCCAATGAGCAGTTCTTC,CASSTAPSSGRANEQFF
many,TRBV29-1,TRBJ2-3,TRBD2,TGCAGCGTTAAACTAGCGGGTTCCACAGATACGCAGTATTTT,CSVKLAGSTDTQYF
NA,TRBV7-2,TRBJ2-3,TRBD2,TGTGCCAGCAGCTTAGGCGGCCCTAGCGGGGTAGATACGCAGTATTTT,CASSLGGPSGVDTQYF
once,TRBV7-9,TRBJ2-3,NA,TGTGCCAGCAGCTTAAAGGGGTTGGCAGATACGCAGTATTTT,CASSLKGLADTQYF
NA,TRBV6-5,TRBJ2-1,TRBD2,TGTGCCAGCACTGGATCGCGGGGGGGCCGTATTGAGCAGTTCTTC,CASTGSRGGRIEQFF
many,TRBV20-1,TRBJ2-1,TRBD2,TGCAGTGCTAGTCCCAGCGGGGATAATGAGCAGTTCTTC,CSASPSGDNEQFF
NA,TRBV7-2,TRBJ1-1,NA,TGTGCCAGCAGCCCCATGGGGGGGGCTTCGAACACTGAAACTTTCTTT,CASSPMGGASNTETFF
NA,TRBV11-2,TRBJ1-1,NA,TGTGCCAGCAGCTTAGTGCTTCAGGGGGCTTTCTTT,CASSLVLQGAFF
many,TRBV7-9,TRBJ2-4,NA,TGTGCCAGCAGCTCGGACAGCAAAAACATTCAGTACTTC,CASSSDSKNIQYF
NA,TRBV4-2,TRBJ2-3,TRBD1,TGTGCCAGCAGCCTCCCGGACAGGGGGCGTGATGCATATACGCAGTATTTT,CASSLPDRGRDAYTQYF
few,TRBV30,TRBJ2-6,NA,TGTGCCTGGAGGGAACCAGGGGCCAACGTCCTGACTTTC,CAWREPGANVLTF
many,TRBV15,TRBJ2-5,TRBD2,TGTGCCACCAGCTCACCGGGACTAGCGGGGAGGGAAGAGACCCAGTACTTC,CATSSPGLAGREETQYF
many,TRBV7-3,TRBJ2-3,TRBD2,TGTGCCAGCAGCCCGCTAGCGGGGGAAGATACGCAGTATTTT,CASSPLAGEDTQYF
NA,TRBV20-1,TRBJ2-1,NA,TGCAGTGCTCTGGACTACGGCCACAATGAGCAGTTCTTC,CSALDYGHNEQFF
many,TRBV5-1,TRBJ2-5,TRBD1,TGCGCCAGCAGCAGCCGGGACAGGGCAGAAGAGACCCAGTACTTC,CASSSRDRAEETQYF
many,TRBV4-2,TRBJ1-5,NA,TGTGCCAGCAGCCAAGAGGCAGCTTATAGCAATCAGCCCCAGCATTTT,CASSQEAAYSNQPQHF
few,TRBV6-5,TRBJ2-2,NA,TGTGCCAGCAGTTTCCTGGGGGGGCGGGGGCCCAACACCGGGGAGCGGTTTTTT,CASSFLGGRGPNTGERFF
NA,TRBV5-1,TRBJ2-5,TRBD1,TGCGCCAGCAGCTGGGACAGTGAGGGCCAAGAGACCCAGTACTTC,CASSWDSEGQETQYF
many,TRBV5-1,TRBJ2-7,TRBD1,TGCGCCAGCAGCTCTGCCGCCGGGACAGGGTTGTACGAGCAGTACTTC,CASSSAAGTGLYEQYF
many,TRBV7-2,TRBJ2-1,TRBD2,TGTGCCAGCAGCGACGATCGGGGGGTACCTTCCTACAATGAGCAGTTCTTC,CASSDDRGVPSYNEQFF
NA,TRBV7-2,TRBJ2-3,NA,TGTGCCAGCAGCTCGGGACCAGGAAGCACAGATACGCAGTATTTT,CASSSGPGSTDTQYF
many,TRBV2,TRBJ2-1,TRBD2,TGTGCCAGCAGTGGGACTAGCGGTGTTCGGGCCTACAATGAGCAGTTCTTC,CASSGTSGVRAYNEQFF
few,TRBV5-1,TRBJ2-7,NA,TGCGCCAGCAGCGCTATGTCCCCCCTCACTAACGAGCAGTACTTC,CASSAMSPLTNEQYF
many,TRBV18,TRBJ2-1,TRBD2,TGTGCCAGCTCACTAGGACTAGCGGGCACTGAGCAGTTCTTC,CASSLGLAGTEQFF
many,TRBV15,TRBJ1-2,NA,TGTGCCACCAGCAGTGGAGGGGGGACGGGCTATGGCTACACCTTC,CATSSGGGTGYGYTF
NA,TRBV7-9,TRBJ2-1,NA,TGTGCCAGCAGCATAAGCGGATACAATGAGCAGTTCTTC,CASSISGYNEQFF
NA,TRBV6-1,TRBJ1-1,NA,TGTGCCGGCAGTGAAACAATCAGGGTTAGTTTAACTTTCTTT,CAGSETIRVSLTFF
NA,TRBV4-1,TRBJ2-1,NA,TGCGCCAGCAGCCAAATACTAGCCAATGAGCAGTTCTTC,CASSQILANEQFF
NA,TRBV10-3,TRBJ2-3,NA,TGCGCCATCAGTGGGGGAGGCGGGAGCACAGATACGCAGTATTTT,CAISGGGGSTDTQYF
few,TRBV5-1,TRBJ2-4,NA,TGCGCCAGCAGCTCTCAAGGACGATTCGGTCAGTACTTC,CASSSQGRFGQYF
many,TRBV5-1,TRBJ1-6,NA,TGCGCCAGCAGCTTGGGGGCGGGGAATTCACCCCTCCACTTT,CASSLGAGNSPLHF
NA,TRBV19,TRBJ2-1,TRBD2,TGTGCCAGTAGTATAGGTGCGCGGGGGGGCCGAAATGAGCAGTTCTTC,CASSIGARGGRNEQFF
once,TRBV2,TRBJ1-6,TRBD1,TGTGCCAACAGGGCCCCAGGGGGCTATAATTCACCCCTCCACTTT,CANRAPGGYNSPLHF
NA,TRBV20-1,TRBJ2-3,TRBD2,TGCAGTGCCCGACGTACGCCCGGGACTAGCGGGAGCACAGATACGCAGTATTTT,CSARRTPGTSGSTDTQYF
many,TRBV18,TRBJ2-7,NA,TGTGCCAGCTCACCGCTCCCCTCCTACGAGCAGTACTTC,CASSPLPSYEQYF
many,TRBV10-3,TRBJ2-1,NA,TGTGCCATCAGTGAACCGACTAGTCCAATCGTCACTGAGCAGTTCTTC,CAISEPTSPIVTEQFF
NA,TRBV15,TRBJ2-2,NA,TGTGCCACCAGCAGAGGGGGGGCCTCCGGGGAGCTGTTTTTT,CATSRGGASGELFF
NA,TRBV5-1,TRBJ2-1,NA,TGCGCCAGCAGCTTGAAGCTGAGGGAGACCCAGTTCTTC,CASSLKLRETQFF
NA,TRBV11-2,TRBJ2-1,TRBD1,TGTGCCAGCAGCCTAAGGGACAGGGGGCTGGGCGGGAGAGAGGGCAATGAGCAGTTCTTC,CASSLRDRGLGGREGNEQFF
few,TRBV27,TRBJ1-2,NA,TGTGCCAGCAGGTCAGTACCCTCCAACTATGGCTACACCTTC,CASRSVPSNYGYTF
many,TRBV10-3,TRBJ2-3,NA,TGTGCCACCAGGGTCACAGATACGCAGTATTTT,CATRVTDTQYF
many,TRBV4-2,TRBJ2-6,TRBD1,TGTGCCAGCAGCCCGACCGGCACAGGGGGTTTGTCTGGGGCCAACGTCCTGACTTTC,CASSPTGTGGLSGANVLTF
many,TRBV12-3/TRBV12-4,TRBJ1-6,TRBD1,TGTGCCAGCAGGCGGGACAGGGCTTCACCCCTCCACTTT,CASRRDRASPLHF
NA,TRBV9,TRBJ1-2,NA,TGTGCCAGCAGCGTAGGGCTGGGTGCTCTTGGCTACACCTTC,CASSVGLGALGYTF